This T cell receptor (beta chain) was documented in a study of blood T cell repertoires in COVID-19. Study background: Italy, Spain and the United States were the sources of the convalescent and acute COVID-19 samples. T cells, B-cell-depleted T cells, or PBMCs provided the cDNA or gDNA that served as material.

Original handling: Amplification from reference gene primers served as the basis for estimated nucleated cell counts. TCRdb keeps only in-frame clones here, not all; method: immunoSEQ multiplex PCR. V and J calls and clone size are as listed in that table; D and trimming were resolved from the DNA. The profile shows approximately 300,000 clones, 86% of them singletons. Germline V gene lookup returns CDR1 SGHDT and CDR2 YYEEEE. CDR3 length: 15 amino acids. V lost 4 bases to trimming and J lost 7 bases; unmatched junction nucleotides: 13. This receptor was obtained from a woman between 45 and 60 years old with acute or convalescent COVID-19. The rearrangement links TRBV5-6 to TRBJ2-7; 8 nucleotides line up with TRBD1. The specimen was peripheral blood. The CDR3 sequence is CASSTTGEAFGEQYF. DNA of the CDR3: TGTGCCAGCAGCACGACAGGGGAGGCATTCGGGGAGCAGTACTTC.